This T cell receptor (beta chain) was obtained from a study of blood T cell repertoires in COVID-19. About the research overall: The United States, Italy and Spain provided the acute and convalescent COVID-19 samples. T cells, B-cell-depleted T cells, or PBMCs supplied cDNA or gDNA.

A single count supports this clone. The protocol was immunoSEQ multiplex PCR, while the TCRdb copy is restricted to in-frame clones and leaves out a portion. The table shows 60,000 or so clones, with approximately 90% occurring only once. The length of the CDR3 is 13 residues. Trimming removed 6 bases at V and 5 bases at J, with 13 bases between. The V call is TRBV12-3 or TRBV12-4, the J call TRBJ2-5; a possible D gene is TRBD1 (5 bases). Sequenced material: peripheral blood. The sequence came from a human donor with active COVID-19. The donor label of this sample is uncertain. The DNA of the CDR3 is TGTGCCAGCAGCCTTGACAGTGCGGAGACCCAGTACTTC. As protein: CASSLDSAETQYF.